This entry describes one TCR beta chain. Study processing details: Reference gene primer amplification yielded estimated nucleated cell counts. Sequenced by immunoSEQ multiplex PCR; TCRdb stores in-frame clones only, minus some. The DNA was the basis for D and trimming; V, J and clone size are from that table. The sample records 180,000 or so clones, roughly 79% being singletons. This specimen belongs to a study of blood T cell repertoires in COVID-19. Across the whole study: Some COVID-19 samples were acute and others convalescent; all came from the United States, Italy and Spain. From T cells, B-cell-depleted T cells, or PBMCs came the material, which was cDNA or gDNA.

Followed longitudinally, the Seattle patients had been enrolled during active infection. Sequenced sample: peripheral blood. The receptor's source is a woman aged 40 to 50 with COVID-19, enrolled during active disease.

CDR3: CASAKTGGGSDTQYF. The CDR3 DNA sequence: TGTGCCAGCGCAAAGACAGGGGGAGGTTCAGATACGCAGTATTTT. The chain uses TRBV6-4 and TRBJ2-3, with 9 bases that match TRBD1. Germline V gives CDR1 MRHNA, CDR2 SNTAGT. The junction had 10 bases not matched to a gene; V was cut back by 8 bases and J by 4 bases. This CDR3 is 15 amino acids long.